This entry lists 20 T cell receptor beta chains sequenced from one sample in a study of blood T cell repertoires in COVID-19. Only in-frame clones appear in the TCRdb table, and some are missing; sequencing was by immunoSEQ multiplex PCR. The sample lists about 40,000 clones, around 83% occurring once. The sample was peripheral blood. The receptors here all came from a middle-aged man in a cohort sampled during active COVID-19.

This chain uses TRBV6-5 with TRBJ1-4; D not certain. The CDR3 has 14 amino acids. V lost 5 bases to trimming and J lost 8 bases, with 15 bases between them. CDR1 and CDR2 from the germline V gene are MNHEY and SVGAGI. The CDR3 reads CASSQARGTEKLFF. DNA of the CDR3: TGTGCCAGCAGTCAGGCCCGGGGTACGGAAAAACTGTTTTTT.

This sequence joins TRBV12-3 or TRBV12-4 and TRBJ1-2, with unresolved D. V lost 3 bases and J lost 8, with 13 bases in between. The CDR3 totals 13 residues. The CDR3 sequence: CASSFSQVLGYTF. CDR3 coding DNA: TGTGCCAGCAGTTTTTCCCAGGTTCTCGGCTACACCTTC.

V usage is TRBV12-3 or TRBV12-4 and J usage is TRBJ2-5; D is perhaps TRBD1 (6 bases). V shed 7 bases and J shed 3 bases, with 12 bases lying between them. The CDR3 runs 13 residues. The CDR3 DNA reads TGTGCCAGCACCCCCGGACAGAAAGAGACCCAGTACTTC. It yields the protein CASTPGQKETQYF.

The chain combines TRBV21-1 with TRBJ2-7; the table calls TRBD2, which could not be checked here. TRBV21-1 is recorded as a pseudogene. The CDR3 length is 18 residues. The chain's CDR3 is CASSNGTSGGPFSYEQYF. CDR3 DNA sequence: TGTGCCAGCAGCAACGGGACTAGCGGGGGGCCTTTCTCCTACGAGCAGTACTTC.

The J gene is TRBJ2-2, the V gene TRBV5-4; D possibly corresponds to TRBD2 (6 bases). CDR1 is SGHNT and CDR2 is YYREEE in the germline V gene (reference sequence). The CDR3 is 11 amino acids. Trimming removed 10 bases at V and 7 bases at J, with 11 bases between. The CDR3 sequence: CAPMGGGELFF. Written as DNA, the CDR3 is TGTGCCCCGATGGGGGGCGGGGAGCTGTTTTTT.

CDR3 protein: CSVGRGTGQPQHF. CDR3 nucleotides: TGCAGCGTTGGTAGGGGGACGGGACAGCCCCAGCATTTT. This rearrangement joins TRBV29-1 to TRBJ1-5, with D maybe TRBD1 (6 bases). Germline lookup yields CDR1 SQVTM and CDR2 ANQGSEA. The CDR3 covers 13 residues. Trimming cost V 4 bases and J 7 bases, with 14 bases left between them.

This chain links TRBV4-3 with TRBJ1-2, with D unresolved. Germline V gene data show CDR1 as LGHNA and CDR2 as YSLEER. This CDR3 is 13 amino acids long. Trimming pared 3 bases from V and 8 bases from J, leaving 13 bases between. The CDR3 region has the DNA TGCGCCAGCAGCCAGCTTCCAGGTCTCGGCTACACCTTC. Translation gives CASSQLPGLGYTF.

The V call is TRBV5-6, the J call TRBJ2-7, with 14 bases fitting TRBD2. Germline trimming cut 4 bases from V and 4 bases from J; bases unmatched to any gene: 4. Germline CDR1 SGHDT, CDR2 YYEEEE. This CDR3 is 15 amino acids long. CDR3 in DNA: TGTGCCAGCAGCCCGGGGACTAGCGGGAGATACGAGCAGTACGTC. It codes for CASSPGTSGRYEQYV.

The chain joins TRBV24-1 to TRBJ2-6; TRBD2 agrees at 9 bases. The germline gives CDR1 KGHDR, CDR2 SFDVKD. The CDR3 is 18 residues long. V dropped 4 bases and J dropped 0; count of bases not matched to a gene: 6. In nucleotides, the CDR3 is TGTGCCACCAGTGACCGACTAGCGGATCGCTCTGGGGCCAACGTCCTGACTTTC. Residues: CATSDRLADRSGANVLTF.

This clone showed up just once. The chain has TRBV21-1 and TRBJ2-4; TRBD1 reflects the table's D call only, with no check against the DNA. TRBV21-1 is tagged as a pseudogene. CDR3 size: 17 residues. The CDR3 DNA sequence: TGTGCCAGCAGCAAAGCAATCGACAGGGTTGCCAAAAACATTCAGTACTTC. This encodes CASSKAIDRVAKNIQYF.

V is TRBV19 and J is TRBJ1-2; D might be TRBD1 (5 bases). The CDR3 is 13 amino acids. The ends were cut back, 4 bases at V and 2 bases at J, with 8 bases in the middle. Germline V gene sequence: CDR1 LNHDA, CDR2 SQIVND (reference sequence). In DNA, the CDR3 is TGTGCCAGTAGTACAGGGCTAAACTATGGCTACACCTTC. This encodes CASSTGLNYGYTF.

The chain employs TRBV9 and TRBJ1-6; D is ambiguous. The ends were cut back, 1 base at V and 8 bases at J, with 10 bases in the middle. CDR3 length: 14 amino acids. Germline V gives CDR1 SGDLS, CDR2 YYNGEE. This chain's CDR3 is CASSVTWEDSPLHF. The CDR3 DNA reads TGTGCCAGCAGCGTAACCTGGGAGGATTCACCCCTCCACTTT.

This chain links TRBV9 with TRBJ2-7, with a weak D call TRBD1 (6 bases). CDR3 size: 13 residues. Trimming cost V 1 base and J 3 bases, with 8 bases left between them. Germline V gene lookup returns CDR1 SGDLS and CDR2 YYNGEE. The CDR3 protein is CASSVFRGYEQYV. The DNA of the CDR3 is TGTGCCAGCAGCGTATTCAGGGGCTACGAGCAGTACGTC.

This chain links TRBV15 with TRBJ2-7; D unresolved. CDR3 length: 13 amino acids. Germline V gene data show CDR1 as LNHNV and CDR2 as YYDKDF (reference sequence). The V gene lost 0 bases and the J gene lost 3 bases, with 6 bases spanning the gap. The CDR3 DNA sequence: TGTGCCACCAGCAGAGATGTCAGCTACGAGCAGTACGTC. Translating it yields CATSRDVSYEQYV.

The chain has TRBV6-4 and TRBJ2-3, with D possibly matching TRBD2 (5 bases). The CDR3 consists of 15 residues. Looked up from germline, CDR1 is MRHNA and CDR2 is SNTAGT. V dropped 6 bases and J dropped 1 base, with 14 bases sitting between them. The CDR3 loop reads CASSPGDSGTDTQYF. The CDR3 region has the DNA TGTGCCAGCAGCCCCGGGGATAGCGGCACAGATACGCAGTATTTT.

The chain joins TRBV7-9 to TRBJ1-2; TRBD1 matches at 12 bases. V was pared by 4 bases and J by 0 bases, with 9 bases of the junction left unmatched. Germline-derived CDR1 and CDR2 are SEHNR and FQNEAQ (reference sequence). This CDR3 comprises 18 residues. The CDR3 spells CASSSSGTGGLTNYGYTF. In DNA, the CDR3 is TGTGCCAGCAGCTCCTCGGGGACAGGGGGCCTGACTAACTATGGCTACACCTTC. Combining the CDR3 with reference TRBV7-9 and TRBJ1-2 gives the whole variable domain DTGVSQNPRHKITKRGQNVTFRCDPISEHNRLYWYRQTLGQGPEFLTYFQNEAQLEKSRLLSDRFSAERPKGSFSTLEIQRTEQGDSAMYLCASSSSGTGGLTNYGYTFGSGTRLTVV.

The chain combines TRBV4-1 with TRBJ2-7; D possibly corresponds to TRBD2 (6 bases). The CDR3 spans 15 residues. Trimming removed 0 bases at V and 2 bases at J, with 11 bases between. Germline lookup yields CDR1 MGHRA and CDR2 YSYEKL. The DNA for the CDR3 is TGCGCCAGCAGCCAAGATTCGCGGGGTACCTACGAGCAGTACTTC. Translated, it gives CASSQDSRGTYEQYF.

The chain uses TRBV7-8 and TRBJ2-5, with TRBD1 matching over 9 bases. The germline V gene encodes CDR1 SGHVS and CDR2 FQNEAQ. V lost 5 bases and J lost 7; bases outside the gene matches: 17. The CDR3 covers 17 residues. The CDR3 protein is CASSTGQGKVKGGTQYF. CDR3 in DNA: TGTGCCAGCAGCACCGGACAGGGGAAAGTTAAGGGGGGGACCCAGTACTTC.

This chain joins TRBV10-3 and TRBJ2-3; the match to TRBD1 covers 8 bases. V shed 3 bases, J shed 3 bases, and the junction held 8 bases outside the gene matches. CDR1 ENHRY and CDR2 SYGVKD come from the germline V gene. The CDR3 runs to 16 residues. As DNA, the CDR3 is TGTGCCATCAGTGAATCAGGACAGGGTGAGACAGATACGCAGTATTTT. Amino acid sequence: CAISESGQGETDTQYF.

This clone came up a few times. This chain connects TRBV7-9 to TRBJ2-5; D uncertain. The length of the CDR3 is 12 residues. V shed 2 bases and J shed 4 bases, with 5 bases lying between them. Germline CDR1 reads SEHNR; CDR2 reads FQNEAQ (reference sequence). This chain's CDR3 is CASSLRVETQYF. CDR3 DNA: TGTGCCAGCAGCTTAAGAGTAGAGACCCAGTACTTC.